This T cell receptor (beta chain) comes out of a study of metastatic and nonmetastatic thyroid tumors. Study outcomes and limitations: Compared with benign nodules, malignant thyroid tumors were reported to have significantly higher TCR beta diversity in both blood and tumor.

Patients had received no treatment of any kind before thyroid surgery. Per the original methods: The authors used CDR3 differences across clinicopathological groups to build a distant-metastasis classifier for papillary thyroid cancer. MiXCR re-clonotyped the PCR reads for TCRdb. TCRdb assigned the V and J calls; the authors' analysis was not used. This sample carries under 20,000 clones, 3.5% to 4.5% of them seen once, and the ten largest clones take about 22%. Of note for this clone: What it binds is unknown.

The source material was tumor tissue. The receptor comes from a female donor with papillary thyroid cancer or a benign thyroid nodule (not recorded which). Some clones in this sample may be carry-over from other donors' samples.

The CDR3 nucleotides read TGTGCCAGCAGGGGGTGGGGGGAGAACACTGAAGCTTTCTTT. It is translated as CASRGWGENTEAFF. The chain combines TRBV2 with TRBJ1-1; a weak D match, TRBD1 (5 bases). CDR3 length: 14 amino acids. Germline CDR1 SNHLY, CDR2 FYNNEI. V was cut by 6 bases and J by 1 base, with 12 bases left in between.